A selection of T cell receptor beta chains follows, all from one sample in a study of identical twins. TCRdb called the 5' RACE reads again in MiXCR, with one record for every CDR3 protein. The sample carries around 250,000 distinct CDR3 sequences, around 8.8% recorded once. These same records also appear under a second study, on yellow fever vaccine responses in identical twins.

Sequenced sample: CD8+ T cells sorted from blood. The receptors come from a woman aged 18-29 years in good health. The CDR3 runs from the conserved cysteine through the conserved F or W. D genes are given only for firm matches. Clone size is shown for a subset of rows, as once, few, many or a class of expanded clone.

. | TRBJ2-1 | . | TRBV7-2 | CASSPPRGSFREQFF | TGTGCCAGCAGCCCACCCCGGGGGTCGTTCAGGGAGCAGTTCTTC
many | TRBJ2-1 | . | TRBV10-3 | CAIKLGPTNEQFF | TGTGCCATCAAATTGGGACCAACCAATGAGCAGTTCTTC
many | TRBJ2-1 | TRBD2 | TRBV27 | CASSEAGGLVSLF | TGTGCCAGCAGTGAAGCGGGAGGGCTTGTATCCCTCTTC
. | TRBJ2-1 | . | TRBV11-2 | CASSFLSINEQFF | TGTGCCAGCAGCTTCCTCTCTATCAATGAGCAGTTCTTC
many | TRBJ2-2 | . | TRBV7-9 | CASSETGVWTGELFF | TGTGCCAGCTCCGAGACTGGTGTCTGGACCGGGGAGCTGTTTTTT
few | TRBJ2-3 | TRBD1 | TRBV10-3 | CAISEPDRVSTDTQYF | TGTGCCATCAGTGAGCCCGACAGGGTCAGCACAGATACGCAGTATTTT
many | TRBJ2-1 | . | TRBV2 | CASKFRIANGNEQFF | TGTGCCAGCAAGTTCAGAATAGCGAATGGGAATGAGCAGTTCTTC
many | TRBJ2-7 | TRBD1 | TRBV5-1 | CASSQGQGSYEQYF | TGCGCCAGCAGCCAAGGACAGGGCTCCTACGAGCAGTACTTC
few | TRBJ2-7 | TRBD1 | TRBV12-3/TRBV12-4 | CASSPGQGIPTYEQYF | TGTGCCAGCAGTCCGGGACAGGGGATCCCCACCTACGAGCAGTACTTC
many | TRBJ2-2 | TRBD1 | TRBV12-3/TRBV12-4 | CASSLRTGRVGELFF | TGTGCCAGCAGTTTACGGACAGGGCGTGTCGGGGAGCTGTTTTTT
. | TRBJ1-1 | . | TRBV29-1 | CSVEGREAEAFF | TGCAGCGTCGAGGGGAGGGAGGCTGAAGCTTTCTTT
many | TRBJ2-2 | . | TRBV28 | CASSSIPGELFF | TGTGCCAGCAGTTCTATCCCGGGGGAGCTGTTTTTT